A selection of T cell receptor beta chains follows, all from one sample in a study of beta chain features in type 1 diabetes. Here immunoSEQ multiplex PCR was the method, and the copy in TCRdb shows in-frame clones only, minus some. The table includes about 140,000 clones, roughly 10% detected once. Sequenced material: central memory CD4+ T cells from blood. These receptors were collected from a woman in her thirties or forties in good health. Both conserved end residues are part of each CDR3. D genes are given only for firm matches. Size values are once, few and many counts, or a class for expanded clones, and some rows have none.

CASSEDRGSYQETQYF TGTGCCAGCAGTGAGGACAGGGGGAGCTACCAAGAGACCCAGTACTTC TRBJ2-5 NA TRBD1 TRBV2
CASTEAETQYF TGCGCCAGCACCGAGGCGGAGACCCAGTACTTC TRBJ2-5 few NA TRBV10-1
CASSIGGANTGELFF TGTGCCAGTAGTATCGGGGGGGCGAACACCGGGGAGCTGTTTTTT TRBJ2-2 NA TRBD2 TRBV19
CASSPPQGGGRRNTEAFF TGTGCCAGCAGCCCCCCACAAGGCGGGGGGCGAAGGAACACTGAAGCTTTCTTT TRBJ1-1 NA NA TRBV5-4
CASSSFGDANVRGGSEKTQYF TGTGCCAGCAGCTCATTCGGGGACGCCAACGTAAGGGGAGGTTCGGAAAAGACCCAGTACTTC TRBJ2-5 NA NA TRBV7-6
CASSQDAGVNNEQFF TGTGCCAGCAGCCAAGATGCGGGGGTGAACAATGAGCAGTTCTTC TRBJ2-1 many TRBD2 TRBV14
CASSLEASGGRRTAYNEQFF TGTGCCAGCAGCTTAGAGGCTAGCGGGGGCCGACGGACAGCCTACAATGAGCAGTTCTTC TRBJ2-1 few TRBD2 TRBV11-2
CASSLAAEGRADTQYF TGCGCCAGCAGCTTGGCCGCGGAGGGGCGGGCAGATACGCAGTATTTT TRBJ2-3 few NA TRBV5-1
CASSLMGGRGPDTQYF TGTGCCAGCAGCTTAATGGGGGGCAGGGGGCCAGATACGCAGTATTTT TRBJ2-3 few TRBD1 TRBV7-2
CASSQYRGGSPLHF TGTGCCAGCAGCCAATACAGGGGAGGTTCACCCCTCCACTTT TRBJ1-6 NA TRBD1 TRBV14
CASSLGAGQVGEQYF TGTGCCAGCAGCTTAGGTGCGGGACAGGTTGGGGAGCAGTACTTC TRBJ2-7 few TRBD1 TRBV7-6
CASSVAARKETQYF TGTGCCAGCAGCGTAGCGGCTAGAAAGGAGACCCAGTACTTC TRBJ2-5 few NA TRBV9
CASTLPDRGNTIYF TGTGCCAGCACCCTTCCGGACAGGGGTAACACCATATATTTT TRBJ1-3 few TRBD1 TRBV7-2
CASSPRAYLETQYF TGTGCCAGCTCACCCAGGGCTTATTTGGAGACCCAGTACTTC TRBJ2-5 few NA TRBV18
CATQGSNEKLFF TGTGCCACACAGGGGAGTAATGAAAAACTGTTTTTT TRBJ1-4 NA TRBD1 TRBV2
CASSFSEGQLGQETQYF TGTGCCAGCAGTTTCTCCGAAGGACAATTGGGCCAAGAGACCCAGTACTTC TRBJ2-5 few NA TRBV28
CASSQEGSNSPLHF TGTGCCAGCAGCCAAGAGGGCAGCAATTCACCCCTCCACTTT TRBJ1-6 NA NA TRBV14
CASSTNVGLAKSTDTQYF TGTGCCAGCAGCACAAACGTTGGGCTAGCCAAAAGCACAGATACGCAGTATTTT TRBJ2-3 NA NA TRBV11-2
CSATGGTEAFF TGCAGTGCTACAGGGGGCACTGAAGCTTTCTTT TRBJ1-1 NA TRBD1 TRBV20-1
CASRPNTGANEKLFF TGTGCCAGCAGGCCAAACACAGGGGCTAATGAAAAACTGTTTTTT TRBJ1-4 few TRBD1 TRBV7-8
CASSGQTSGGAIDTQYF TGTGCCAGCAGCGGCCAAACTAGCGGGGGGGCAATTGATACGCAGTATTTT TRBJ2-3 few TRBD2 TRBV11-2
CASSYQQGSGEQFF TGCGCCAGCAGCTACCAGCAGGGGAGCGGTGAGCAGTTCTTC TRBJ2-1 NA NA TRBV5-1
CASSDNRPDTQYF TGTGCCAGCAGTGATAACAGGCCGGATACGCAGTATTTT TRBJ2-3 NA NA TRBV6-1
CASSSGQGGEKLFF TGCGCCAGCAGCTCGGGACAGGGTGGGGAAAAACTGTTTTTT TRBJ1-4 few TRBD1 TRBV5-1
CASSFRTVLYEQYF TGTGCCAGCAGCTTCCGTACGGTCCTCTACGAGCAGTACTTC TRBJ2-7 few NA TRBV7-8
CASSDGGIRYGYTF TGTGCCAGCAGCGACGGGGGAATACGCTATGGCTACACCTTC TRBJ1-2 few NA TRBV9
CASAWTESTDTQYF TGTGCCAGTGCCTGGACAGAAAGCACAGATACGCAGTATTTT TRBJ2-3 many NA TRBV19
CASRGLIAGRNQPQHF TGTGCCAGCAGGGGACTTATAGCGGGTCGCAATCAGCCCCAGCATTTT TRBJ1-5 few NA TRBV11-2
CASSHPDRTTEAFF TGTGCCAGCAGCCACCCCGACAGGACGACTGAAGCTTTCTTT TRBJ1-1 NA NA TRBV4-2
CASSPYLAGWTEAFF TGTGCCAGCAGCCCCTACCTGGCAGGCTGGACTGAAGCTTTCTTT TRBJ1-1 few NA TRBV13
CASSQASSGSTDTQYF TGCGCCAGCAGCCAAGCATCTAGCGGTAGCACAGATACGCAGTATTTT TRBJ2-3 NA TRBD2 TRBV4-1
CASHRQGGTDTQYF TGCGCCAGCCACCGACAGGGTGGCACAGATACGCAGTATTTT TRBJ2-3 few TRBD1 TRBV5-1
CASSLQGGDTQYF TGTGCCAGCAGCTTACAGGGAGGCGATACGCAGTATTTT TRBJ2-3 NA NA TRBV7-2
CASSLRTSGRTDTQYF TGTGCCAGCAGCTTACGGACTAGCGGACGCACAGATACGCAGTATTTT TRBJ2-3 few TRBD2 TRBV7-9
CASKAAAQETQYF TGTGCCAGCAAGGCAGCGGCGCAAGAGACCCAGTACTTC TRBJ2-5 few NA TRBV6-1
CASSLGLGDRVVFNEQYF TGTGCCAGCAGCTTAGGGTTGGGGGACAGGGTTGTGTTCAACGAGCAGTACTTC TRBJ2-7 NA TRBD1 TRBV7-9
CASSSLAGAGTQYF TGTGCCAGCAGCTCCCTAGCGGGGGCGGGGACCCAGTACTTC TRBJ2-5 NA TRBD2 TRBV5-6
CASRDRPNTEAFF TGTGCCAGTAGGGACAGGCCGAACACTGAAGCTTTCTTT TRBJ1-1 NA TRBD1 TRBV19
CASSAPRGAGLFF TGTGCCAGCAGTGCCCCCCGGGGGGCCGGACTGTTTTTT TRBJ1-4 NA NA TRBV2
CASSSLAGALRPPEQYF TGTGCCAGCAGCTCCCTAGCGGGGGCCTTACGCCCTCCCGAGCAGTACTTC TRBJ2-7 NA TRBD2 TRBV7-9
CAISVSQADTQYF TGTGCCATCAGTGTTTCCCAGGCAGATACGCAGTATTTT TRBJ2-3 NA NA TRBV10-3
CASSSGWQTYNEQFF TGTGCCAGCAGTTCGGGGTGGCAAACCTACAATGAGCAGTTCTTC TRBJ2-1 NA NA TRBV5-4
CASSEGATDTQYF TGTGCCAGCAGTGAAGGAGCCACAGATACGCAGTATTTT TRBJ2-3 few NA TRBV25-1